The 20 T cell receptor beta chains listed next were all sequenced from one sample in a study of blood T cell repertoires in COVID-19. Libraries were prepared by immunoSEQ multiplex PCR; TCRdb keeps only in-frame clonotypes and omits some of them. The table has about 490,000 clones, roughly 88% seen once. Source material: peripheral blood. The receptors were gathered from a human donor in a cohort sampled during active COVID-19.

Remarks on this clone: Other DNA sequences in the same sample also yield this CDR3. V gene TRBV7-6 combines with J gene TRBJ1-1; 7 nucleotides align to TRBD1. The germline CDR1 and CDR2 sequences are SGHVS and FNYEAQ. The CDR3 runs 13 residues. With 5 bases clipped from V and 4 bases from J, the junction kept 4 bases outside the gene matches. The CDR3 nucleotides read TGTGCCAGCAGCCCGAGACAGGGCACTGAAGCTTTCTTT. The encoded protein is CASSPRQGTEAFF.

This chain links TRBV6-2 or TRBV6-3 with TRBJ2-3, with 10 bases that match TRBD2. CDR1 is MNHEY, CDR2 SVGEGT, per germline. The CDR3 length is 17 residues. The trim removed 3 bases at V and 5 bases at J, leaving 11 bases unmatched. The CDR3 is CASSYLGVLAGEDTQYF. Written as DNA, the CDR3 is TGTGCCAGCAGTTATCTCGGGGTCCTAGCGGGAGAAGATACGCAGTATTTT.

The genes are TRBV4-2 and TRBJ2-1; weak D call: TRBD2 (5 bases). This CDR3 has 16 residues. In germline, CDR1 is LGHNA, CDR2 YNFKEQ. V was trimmed by 3 bases and J by 1 base, leaving 13 bases between them. This chain's CDR3 is CASSQAGIGSYNEQFF. For the CDR3, the DNA is TGTGCCAGCAGCCAGGCCGGGATTGGATCCTACAATGAGCAGTTCTTC.

The rearrangement uses TRBV6-5 and TRBJ2-2; TRBD1 matches at 7 bases. This CDR3 contains 15 residues. The germline V gene encodes CDR1 MNHEY and CDR2 SVGAGI. The ends lost 2 bases at V and 3 bases at J; junction bases unmatched: 3. For the CDR3, the DNA is TGTGCCAGCAGTTACGCCGGGACAGACACCGGGGAGCTGTTTTTT. It encodes CASSYAGTDTGELFF.

The chain uses TRBV19 and TRBJ2-1; 9 bases are a match to TRBD1. This CDR3 comprises 15 residues. With 6 bases clipped from V and 4 bases from J, the junction kept 7 bases outside the gene matches. The germline CDR1 and CDR2 sequences are LNHDA and SQIVND (reference sequence). Written as DNA, the CDR3 is TGTGCCAGTAGCCGGGACAGGGACGGTTACAATGAGCAGTTCTTC. Translated: CASSRDRDGYNEQFF.

The rearrangement links TRBV7-9 to TRBJ1-2; TRBD1 matches at 7 bases. This CDR3 region has 15 residues. Germline V gene sequence: CDR1 SEHNR, CDR2 FQNEAQ (reference sequence). The V segment lost 5 bases and the J segment 7 bases; nucleotides outside the gene matches: 13. The CDR3 loop reads CASSRRTGPFSGYTF. As DNA, the CDR3 is TGTGCCAGCAGCCGCCGGACAGGACCCTTTAGTGGCTACACCTTC.

This clone was seen once. This sequence joins TRBV3-1 (or the pseudogene TRBV3-2) and TRBJ2-3; D ambiguous. With 0 bases removed from V and 9 bases from J, the gap between germline ends came to 10 bases. The CDR3 runs 13 residues. Germline V gene lookup returns CDR1 LGHDT and CDR2 YNNKEL (reference sequence). CDR3 sequence: CASSQEDRLTQYF. In DNA form, the CDR3 reads TGTGCCAGCAGCCAAGAGGATAGACTCACGCAGTATTTT.

The chain employs TRBV5-4 and TRBJ2-4; TRBD2 aligns across 8 bases. The CDR3 has 17 amino acids. Germline-derived CDR1 and CDR2 are SGHNT and YYREEE (reference sequence). After removal of 0 bases from V and 2 bases from J, the junction contained 7 bases not matched to a gene. For the CDR3, the DNA is TGTGCCAGCAGCTTGGCCAACGGGAGGGCCTCCAAAAACATTCAGTACTTC. This translates into CASSLANGRASKNIQYF. The full variable domain, in which reference TRBV5-4 and TRBJ2-4 provide the parts outside the CDR3, is ETGVTQSPTHLIKTRGQQVTLRCSSQSGHNTVSWYQQALGQGPQFIFQYYREEENGRGNFPPRFSGLQFPNYSSELNVNALELDDSALYLCASSLANGRASKNIQYFGAGTRLSVL.

The chain links TRBV6-6 to TRBJ1-2; D is perhaps TRBD1 (6 bases). V was trimmed by 4 bases and J by 4 bases, leaving 16 bases between them. This CDR3 is 15 amino acids long. From germline, CDR1 is MNHNY and CDR2 SVGAGI (reference sequence). In DNA form, the CDR3 reads TGTGCCAGCAGTTCCCCCCAACGAGGGGGCTATGGCTACACCTTC. Protein product: CASSSPQRGGYGYTF.

In this sample, this clone turned up many times. The genes are TRBV5-1 and TRBJ2-7; a possible D gene is TRBD1 (6 bases). The ends were cut back, 4 bases at V and 3 bases at J, with 14 bases in the middle. The germline gives CDR1 SGHRS, CDR2 YFSETQ. The CDR3 sequence is 14 residues long. The CDR3 protein is CASSPTGGNYEQYF. The CDR3 DNA sequence: TGCGCCAGCAGCCCGACAGGAGGCAACTACGAGCAGTACTTC.

V gene TRBV2 combines with J gene TRBJ2-5; 7 positions match TRBD2. The CDR3 totals 12 residues. From germline, CDR1 is SNHLY and CDR2 FYNNEI. The trim removed 8 bases at V and 5 bases at J, leaving 5 bases unmatched. In nucleotides, the CDR3 is TGTGCCAGCGGGACTATTCTCGAGACCCAGTACTTC. Amino acids: CASGTILETQYF.

This clone was recorded only once. V is TRBV20-1 and J is TRBJ1-5; D might be TRBD1 (6 bases). The CDR3 contains 12 residues. Trimming left V 5 bases short and J 4 bases short, with 9 bases between. Germline values: CDR1 DFQATT, CDR2 SNEGSKA (reference sequence). Here the CDR3 reads CSAGGQNQPQHF. The DNA for the CDR3 is TGCAGTGCTGGTGGACAGAATCAGCCCCAGCATTTT.

The chain combines TRBV11-1 with TRBJ2-1; 11 bases align to TRBD2. The CDR3 is 13 amino acids. Trimming at V came to 1 base and at J to 11 bases, leaving 1 base not matched to a gene. Germline V gene data show CDR1 as SGHAT and CDR2 as FQDESV (reference sequence). CDR3: CASSLGTSGQQFF. CDR3 in DNA: TGTGCCAGCAGCTTAGGGACTAGCGGGCAGCAGTTCTTC.

The chain joins TRBV5-8 to TRBJ1-2, with D perhaps matching TRBD1 (6 bases). CDR1 SGHTS and CDR2 YDEGEE come from the germline V gene. V lost 1 base, J lost 4 bases, and 17 bases lay in between. CDR3 length equals 16 residues. The CDR3 reads CASSLRNRALIYGYTF. CDR3 sequence (DNA): TGTGCCAGCAGCTTGCGTAACAGGGCACTAATCTATGGCTACACCTTC.

This rearrangement joins TRBV29-1 to TRBJ1-2, with a tentative D call TRBD1 (6 bases). Trimming left V 5 bases short and J 13 bases short, with 17 bases between. CDR3 length equals 11 residues. Germline CDR1 is SQVTM and CDR2 is ANQGSEA. CDR3 amino acids: CSVKGGGLATF. The CDR3 DNA reads as TGCAGCGTTAAGGGGGGGGGTTTGGCCACCTTC.

The CDR3 sequence: CASSRRTSGRVNEQFF. The CDR3 coding sequence is TGTGCCAGCAGCCGGCGTACTAGCGGGAGGGTAAATGAGCAGTTCTTC. This sequence joins TRBV5-4 and TRBJ2-1; TRBD2 aligns across 13 bases. The CDR3 is 16 amino acids. Germline lookup yields CDR1 SGHNT and CDR2 YYREEE (reference sequence). The V gene end was trimmed by 4 bases and the J gene end by 7 bases; junction bases not matched to a gene: 8.

The count of this clone is one. The chain carries TRBV3-1 (or the pseudogene TRBV3-2) and TRBJ2-5, with 7 bases identical to TRBD2. The CDR3 has 14 amino acids. V shed 1 base and J 4 bases; nucleotides not matched to a gene: 3. CDR1 is LGHDT and CDR2 is YNNKEL in the germline V gene (reference sequence). The CDR3 sequence: CASSQASSGETQYF. The CDR3, as DNA: TGTGCCAGCAGCCAAGCGTCTAGCGGAGAGACCCAGTACTTC.

There are a few counts of this clone. The rearrangement uses TRBV7-9 and TRBJ2-2; D is uncertain. The CDR3 length is 13 residues. V gave up 0 bases and J gave up 6 bases, with 5 bases separating them. Per germline, CDR1 SEHNR and CDR2 FQNEAQ (reference sequence). CDR3 loop: CASSLAIAGELFF. In DNA, the CDR3 is TGTGCCAGCAGCTTAGCGATAGCCGGGGAGCTGTTTTTT.

J is TRBJ1-5 and V is TRBV5-5; D uncertain. The CDR3 extends over 14 amino acids. V was shortened by 3 bases and J by 4 bases, with 11 bases between the two germline ends. The germline V gene has CDR1 SGHKS and CDR2 YYEKEE (reference sequence). CDR3 in DNA: TGTGCCAGCAGCTCGGACTTCCCTAATCAGCCCCAGCATTTT. Protein: CASSSDFPNQPQHF.

The chain links TRBV7-8 to TRBJ2-7; tentative D call: TRBD2 (5 bases). With 2 bases removed from V and 6 bases from J, the gap between germline ends came to 17 bases. Germline assignment: CDR1 SGHVS and CDR2 FQNEAQ. The CDR3 is made up of 15 amino acids. The CDR3 spells CASSLKTSSSLEQYF. The CDR3 DNA reads as TGTGCCAGCAGCTTAAAGACATCTAGCTCCCTCGAGCAGTACTTC.